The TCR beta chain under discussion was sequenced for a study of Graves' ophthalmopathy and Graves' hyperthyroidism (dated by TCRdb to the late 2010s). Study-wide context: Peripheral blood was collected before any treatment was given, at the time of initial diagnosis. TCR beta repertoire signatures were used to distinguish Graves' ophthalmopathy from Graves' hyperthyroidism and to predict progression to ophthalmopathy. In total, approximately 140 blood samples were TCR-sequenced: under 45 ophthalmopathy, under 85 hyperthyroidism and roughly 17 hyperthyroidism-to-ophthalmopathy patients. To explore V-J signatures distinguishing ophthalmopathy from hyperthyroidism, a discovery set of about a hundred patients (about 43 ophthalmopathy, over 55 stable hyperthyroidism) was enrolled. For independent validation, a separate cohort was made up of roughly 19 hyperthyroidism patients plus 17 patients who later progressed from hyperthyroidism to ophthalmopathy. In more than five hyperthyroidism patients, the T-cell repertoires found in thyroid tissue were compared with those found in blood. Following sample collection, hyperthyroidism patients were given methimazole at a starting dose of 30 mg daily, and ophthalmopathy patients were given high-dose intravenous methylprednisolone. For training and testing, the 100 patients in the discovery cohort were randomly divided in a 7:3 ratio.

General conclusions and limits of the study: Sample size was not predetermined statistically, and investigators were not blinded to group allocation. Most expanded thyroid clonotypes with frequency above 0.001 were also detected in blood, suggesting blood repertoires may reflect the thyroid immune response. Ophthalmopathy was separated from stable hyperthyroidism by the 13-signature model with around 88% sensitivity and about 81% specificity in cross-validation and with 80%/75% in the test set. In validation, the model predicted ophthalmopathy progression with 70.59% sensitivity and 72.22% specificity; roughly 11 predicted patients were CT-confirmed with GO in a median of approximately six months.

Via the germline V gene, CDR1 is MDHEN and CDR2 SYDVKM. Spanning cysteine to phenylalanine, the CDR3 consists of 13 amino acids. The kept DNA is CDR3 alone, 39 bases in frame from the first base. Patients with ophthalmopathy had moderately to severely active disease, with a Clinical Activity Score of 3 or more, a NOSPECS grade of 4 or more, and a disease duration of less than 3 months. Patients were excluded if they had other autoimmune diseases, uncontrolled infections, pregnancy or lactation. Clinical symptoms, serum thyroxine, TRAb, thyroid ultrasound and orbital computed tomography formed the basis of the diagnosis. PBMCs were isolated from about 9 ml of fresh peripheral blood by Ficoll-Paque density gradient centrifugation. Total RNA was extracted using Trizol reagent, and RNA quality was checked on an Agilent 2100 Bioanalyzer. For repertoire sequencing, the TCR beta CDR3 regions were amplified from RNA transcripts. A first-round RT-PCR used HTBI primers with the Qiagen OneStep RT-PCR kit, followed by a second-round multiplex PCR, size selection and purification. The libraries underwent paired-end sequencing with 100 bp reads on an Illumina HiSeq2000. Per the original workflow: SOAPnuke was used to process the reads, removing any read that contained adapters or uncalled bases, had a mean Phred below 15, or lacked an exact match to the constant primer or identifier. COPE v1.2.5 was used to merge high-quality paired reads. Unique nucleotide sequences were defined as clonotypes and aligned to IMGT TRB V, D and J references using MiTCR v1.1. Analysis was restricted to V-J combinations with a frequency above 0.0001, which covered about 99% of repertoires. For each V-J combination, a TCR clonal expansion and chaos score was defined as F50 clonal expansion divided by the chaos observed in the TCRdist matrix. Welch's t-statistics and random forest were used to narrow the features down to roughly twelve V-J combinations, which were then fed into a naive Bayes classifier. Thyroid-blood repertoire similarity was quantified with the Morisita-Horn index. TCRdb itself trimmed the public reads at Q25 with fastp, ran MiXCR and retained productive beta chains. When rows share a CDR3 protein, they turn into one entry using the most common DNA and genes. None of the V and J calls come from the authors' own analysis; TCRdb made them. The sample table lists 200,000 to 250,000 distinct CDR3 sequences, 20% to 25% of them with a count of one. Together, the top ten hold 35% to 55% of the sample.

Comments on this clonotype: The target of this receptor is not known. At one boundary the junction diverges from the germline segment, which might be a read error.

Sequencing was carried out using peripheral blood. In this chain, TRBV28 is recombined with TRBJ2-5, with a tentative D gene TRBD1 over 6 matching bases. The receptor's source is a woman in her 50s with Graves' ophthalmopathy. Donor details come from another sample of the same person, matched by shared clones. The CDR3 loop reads CASSLRTGTTPDF. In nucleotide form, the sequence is TGTGCCAGCAGTCTCAGGACCGGGACAACCCCGGACTTC.